Included here is one T cell receptor (beta chain) sequence, with context. This entry belongs to a study of T cell changes during pregnancy in multiple sclerosis. There are 15 residues in the CDR3. Germline CDR1 reads SGHVS; CDR2 reads FQNEAQ. The V gene end was trimmed by 6 bases and the J gene end by 3 bases; junction bases not matched to a gene: 6. The method was immunoSEQ multiplex PCR; TCRdb's version includes in-frame clones alone and lacks a portion of them. The repertoire consists of just under 50,000 clones, with approximately 93% occurring once and the leading ten covering around 0.31%. The material was CD4+ T cells from peripheral blood mononuclear cells, obtained in the third trimester of pregnancy. This receptor was obtained from a female donor with multiple sclerosis, enrolled in a pregnancy study. The rearrangement joins TRBV7-8 to TRBJ2-3; 10 positions match TRBD2. The CDR3 nucleotides read TGTGCCAGCAGTTTAAGCGGGAGGGGGACAGATACGCAGTATTTT. Amino acid sequence: CASSLSGRGTDTQYF. The whole variable domain, filled in from reference TRBV7-8 and TRBJ2-3, reads GAGVSQSPRYKVAKRGQDVALRCDPISGHVSLFWYQQALGQGPEFLTYFQNEAQLDKSGLPSDRFFAERPEGSVSTLKIQRTQQEDSAVYLCASSLSGRGTDTQYFGPGTRLTVL.